A single sample gave rise to the 9 T cell receptor beta chains below, sequenced in a study of cytomegalovirus exposure and HLA in healthy donors. Using immunoSEQ multiplex PCR, the repertoire was profiled, and TCRdb retains in-frame clones only, with some absent. The sample has some 84,000 clones; around 90% are singletons. Sequenced material: PBMCs. The receptors come from a man younger than 40 in good health and CMV-seronegative.

The J gene is TRBJ2-7, the V gene TRBV5-4; 11 bases line up with TRBD2. This CDR3 spans 16 amino acids. Germline loops: CDR1 SGHNT, CDR2 YYREEE (reference sequence). V gave up 3 bases and J gave up 3 bases; unmatched junction bases: 8. This CDR3 is CASSSRTSGSLYEQYF. The CDR3 nucleotides are TGTGCCAGCAGCTCACGGACTAGCGGGTCTCTCTACGAGCAGTACTTC. Variable domain in full (rest from reference TRBV5-4 and TRBJ2-7): ETGVTQSPTHLIKTRGQQVTLRCSSQSGHNTVSWYQQALGQGPQFIFQYYREEENGRGNFPPRFSGLQFPNYSSELNVNALELDDSALYLCASSSRTSGSLYEQYFGPGTRLTVT.

This chain links TRBV28 with TRBJ1-4, with D possibly being TRBD1 (5 bases). Between the trimmed V and J ends, which lost 4 bases and 3 bases, there was a span of 12 bases. Germline V lookup: CDR1 MDHEN, CDR2 SYDVKM. This CDR3 has 15 amino acids. DNA for the CDR3: TGTGCCAGCAGTTCCTGGGGCAGGGCTAATGAAAAACTGTTTTTT. Protein: CASSSWGRANEKLFF.

The CDR3 DNA reads as TGTGCCAGCAGCGTAGGGACTAGCGGGAGGGCGGAGACCCAGTACTTC. Its protein product is CASSVGTSGRAETQYF. J is TRBJ2-5 and V is TRBV9; 15 bases are a match to TRBD2. J was trimmed by 5 bases and V by 0 bases; bases with no gene match: 2. This CDR3 spans 16 amino acids. Looked up from germline, CDR1 is SGDLS and CDR2 is YYNGEE.

This sequence joins TRBV7-2 and TRBJ1-3, with TRBD1 identical over 9 bases. The J segment lost 4 bases and the V segment lost 4 bases, leaving 5 bases of the junction unmatched. The germline V gene encodes CDR1 SGHTA and CDR2 FQGNSA. The CDR3 runs 15 residues. The CDR3 sequence: CASSSQGAKGNTIYF. The CDR3, as DNA: TGTGCCAGCAGCTCACAGGGGGCAAAGGGAAACACCATATATTTT.

The genes are TRBV11-3 and TRBJ2-7; TRBD1 is a possible D gene (7 bases). V gave up 5 bases and J gave up 6 bases, with 11 bases separating them. This CDR3 has 12 amino acids. Germline assignment: CDR1 SGHNT and CDR2 YENEEA. CDR3 sequence (DNA): TGTGCCAGCAGCGCGGGGACAGTCGAGCAGTACTTC. Translated, it gives CASSAGTVEQYF.

As DNA, the CDR3 is TGTGCCAGCAGCGCTAGCGGGGGACCCACAGATACGCAGTATTTT. Translated: CASSASGGPTDTQYF. V usage is TRBV9 and J usage is TRBJ2-3, with TRBD2 matching over 10 bases. Germline lookup yields CDR1 SGDLS and CDR2 YYNGEE. This CDR3 has 15 amino acids. Trimming took 3 bases from V and 2 from J; bases not matched to a gene: 3.

The CDR3 reads CATSRDRARAHEQYF. CDR3 nucleotide sequence: TGTGCCACCAGCAGAGATAGGGCCAGGGCCCACGAGCAGTACTTC. This chain joins TRBV15 and TRBJ2-7; weak D call: TRBD1 (5 bases). Germline V CDR1 and CDR2: LNHNV, YYDKDF (reference sequence). CDR3 length equals 15 residues. Trimming shortened V by 0 bases and J by 5 bases, and 14 bases separated the two germline ends. Combining the CDR3 with reference TRBV15 and TRBJ2-7 gives the whole variable domain DAMVIQNPRYQVTQFGKPVTLSCSQTLNHNVMYWYQQKSSQAPKLLFHYYDKDFNNEADTPDNFQSRRPNTSFCFLDIRSPGLGDTAMYLCATSRDRARAHEQYFGPGTRLTVT.

The rearrangement links TRBV4-2 to TRBJ2-1; D remains unclear. The germline V and J ends were trimmed by 0 bases and 5 bases, with 11 bases remaining between them. The CDR3 has 15 residues. Germline assignment: CDR1 LGHNA and CDR2 YNFKEQ. CDR3 amino acids: CASSQDLSGHNEQFF. CDR3 DNA sequence: TGTGCCAGCAGCCAAGATTTATCTGGGCACAATGAGCAGTTCTTC.

This clone was seen only once. The chain joins TRBV5-1 to TRBJ2-2; 8 positions match TRBD2. The germline CDR1 and CDR2 sequences are SGHRS and YFSETQ. J was trimmed by 6 bases and V by 0 bases; bases with no gene match: 10. The CDR3 is 17 amino acids. DNA of the CDR3: TGCGCCAGCAGCTTGGACGGATCCGGGACTAGATCCGGGGAGCTGTTTTTT. It specifies CASSLDGSGTRSGELFF.